Each of the 26 T cell receptor beta chains below was sequenced from the same sample in a study of memory CD4+ T cells and cytomegalovirus serostatus. Single viable CD3+CD4+CD8-CD45RO+ cells were sorted as the memory CD4+ T cells. Profiling relied on immunoSEQ multiplex PCR, and the TCRdb table lists in-frame clones only, not all of them. The table lists under 55,000 clones, 65% to 85% of them singletons. Sequencing was performed on memory CD4+ T cells from blood. Receptors originate from an adult in good health and CMV-seropositive.

V usage is TRBV11-2 and J usage is TRBJ2-2, with D tentatively TRBD2 (5 bases). V dropped 8 bases and J dropped 6 bases, with 19 bases sitting between them. The V gene's germline CDR1 is SGHAT and CDR2 FQNNGV. The CDR3 runs 15 residues. CDR3 nucleotides: TGTGCCAGCTCGAGGTTTTACACGCGGGCCGGGGAGCTGTTTTTT. Its protein product is CASSRFYTRAGELFF.

This chain links TRBV7-2 with TRBJ2-1, with D perhaps matching TRBD2 (6 bases). The germline CDR1 and CDR2 sequences are SGHTA and FQGNSA. The CDR3 covers 15 residues. Trimming left V 7 bases short and J 5 bases short, with 18 bases between. The CDR3 sequence: CASILGGRGHNEQFF. Written as DNA, the CDR3 is TGTGCCAGCATCCTAGGTGGGCGGGGACACAATGAGCAGTTCTTC.

This chain connects TRBV2 to TRBJ2-1, with D perhaps matching TRBD2 (5 bases). Trimming took 6 bases from V and 6 from J, leaving 9 bases between them. The CDR3 covers 12 residues. In germline, CDR1 is SNHLY, CDR2 FYNNEI. The CDR3: CASRADSNEQFF. The DNA for the CDR3 is TGTGCCAGCAGGGCGGACTCCAATGAGCAGTTCTTC.

The chain uses TRBV19 and TRBJ2-3; D is uncertain. Germline V gene lookup returns CDR1 LNHDA and CDR2 SQIVND (reference sequence). V lost 5 bases, J lost 4 bases, and 7 bases lay in between. The CDR3 runs 12 residues. The chain's CDR3 is CASSAGADTQYF. CDR3 in DNA: TGTGCCAGTAGTGCCGGCGCAGATACGCAGTATTTT.

The V gene is TRBV7-2, the J gene TRBJ1-2; D gene ambiguous. This CDR3 has 13 amino acids. The germline gives CDR1 SGHTA, CDR2 FQGNSA. Between the trimmed V and J ends, which lost 5 bases and 3 bases, there was a span of 10 bases. Written as DNA, the CDR3 is TGTGCCAGCAGCCCGTATGGGCACTATGGCTACACCTTC. It yields the protein CASSPYGHYGYTF.

The table lists this clone with a few counts. V gene TRBV5-1 combines with J gene TRBJ1-5; 7 bases fit TRBD1. Germline lookup yields CDR1 SGHRS and CDR2 YFSETQ. The CDR3 consists of 13 residues. Trimming cost V 7 bases and J 5 bases; bases outside gene matches: 6. DNA for the CDR3: TGCGCCAGCCGCCGGGACAGAGATCAGCCCCAGCATTTT. Its protein is CASRRDRDQPQHF.

The chain uses TRBV7-2 and TRBJ2-1, with D unclear. The CDR3 loop spans 15 amino acids. Germline-derived CDR1 and CDR2 are SGHTA and FQGNSA. V lost 3 bases and J lost 5, with 14 bases in between. In nucleotides, the CDR3 is TGTGCCAGCAGCTTCCGCCCGGTTATCAACAATGAGCAGTTCTTC. As protein: CASSFRPVINNEQFF.

This clone was picked up a small number of times. The chain recombines TRBV29-1 with TRBJ2-7; a weak D match, TRBD1 (5 bases). From germline, CDR1 is SQVTM and CDR2 ANQGSEA. V lost 3 bases and J 2 bases, leaving 11 bases between the germline ends. There are 13 residues in the CDR3. For the CDR3, the DNA is TGCAGCGTTGATGGGGCAGGGCCCTACGAGCAGTACTTC. This translates into CSVDGAGPYEQYF.

This chain connects TRBV19 to TRBJ2-2; D gene unclear. The germline V gene has CDR1 LNHDA and CDR2 SQIVND (reference sequence). Between the trimmed V and J ends, which lost 5 bases and 5 bases, there was a span of 18 bases. This CDR3 spans 16 amino acids. CDR3 region: CASSFTGSQKTGELFF. The CDR3 nucleotides are TGTGCCAGTAGTTTCACCGGGTCTCAGAAGACCGGGGAGCTGTTTTTT. The full variable domain, its missing parts supplied by reference TRBV19 and TRBJ2-2, is DGGITQSPKYLFRKEGQNVTLSCEQNLNHDAMYWYRQDPGQGLRLIYYSQIVNDFQKGDIAEGYSVSREKKESFPLTVTSAQKNPTAFYLCASSFTGSQKTGELFFGEGSRLTVL.

The chain joins TRBV29-1 to TRBJ2-3, with D perhaps TRBD2 (6 bases). CDR1 and CDR2 (germline): SQVTM, ANQGSEA. V was pared by 1 base and J by 2 bases, with 10 bases between. The CDR3 covers 14 residues. CDR3 nucleotide sequence: TGCAGCGTTGAAGGTCGCGGGAACACAGATACGCAGTATTTT. It translates to CSVEGRGNTDTQYF.

The V call is TRBV7-2, the J call TRBJ2-1, with 8 bases matching TRBD2. Unmatched junction bases numbered 9, after V lost 5 bases and J lost 6 bases. CDR3 length equals 15 residues. The germline V gene has CDR1 SGHTA and CDR2 FQGNSA. This CDR3 reads CASSLGGAQANEQFF. The CDR3 DNA sequence: TGTGCCAGCAGCCTCGGGGGGGCTCAGGCCAATGAGCAGTTCTTC.

The V gene is TRBV7-2, the J gene TRBJ2-3; 8 bases agree with TRBD2. The CDR3 runs 16 residues. V dropped 4 bases and J dropped 1; count of bases not matched to a gene: 7. Per the germline V gene, CDR1 is SGHTA and CDR2 is FQGNSA. The chain's CDR3 is CASSSSPRGGTDTQYF. The DNA for the CDR3 is TGTGCCAGCAGCTCCTCTCCGCGGGGGGGCACAGATACGCAGTATTTT.

V and J are TRBV30 and TRBJ2-7; TRBD1 might be the D (6 bases). Germline V CDR1 and CDR2: GTSNPN, SVGIG (reference sequence). This CDR3 region has 15 residues. With 0 bases removed from V and 3 bases from J, the gap between germline ends came to 15 bases. Here the CDR3 reads CAWSVLGDTLYEQYF. CDR3 DNA: TGTGCCTGGAGTGTACTGGGGGACACCCTCTACGAGCAGTACTTC. Full variable domain (outside the CDR3, taken from reference TRBV30 and TRBJ2-7): SQTIHQWPATLVQPVGSPLSLECTVEGTSNPNLYWYRQAAGRGLQLLFYSVGIGQISSEVPQNLSASRPQDRQFILSSKKLLLSDSGFYLCAWSVLGDTLYEQYFGPGTRLTVT.

The chain is built from TRBV7-2 and TRBJ2-1; the match to TRBD2 covers 8 bases. V lost 3 bases and J lost 9; bases outside the gene matches: 13. In germline, CDR1 is SGHTA, CDR2 FQGNSA. This CDR3 spans 16 amino acids. The CDR3 here is CASSLDGRGLRGEQFF. The CDR3 region has the DNA TGTGCCAGCAGCTTGGACGGGAGGGGACTCAGGGGTGAGCAGTTCTTC.

The V call is TRBV5-1, the J call TRBJ2-7; TRBD1 matches at 7 bases. Germline CDR1 is SGHRS and CDR2 is YFSETQ. The CDR3 spans 13 residues. Losses at the gene ends were 4 bases for V and 3 bases for J; bases not matched to a gene: 4. The CDR3 loop is CASSRGQDYEQYF. The CDR3 nucleotides read TGCGCCAGCAGCCGAGGACAGGACTACGAGCAGTACTTC.

The chain couples TRBV5-6 to TRBJ1-4; tentatively, D is TRBD1 (5 bases). The germline gives CDR1 SGHDT, CDR2 YYEEEE. The CDR3 is 15 amino acids. V lost 4 bases to trimming and J lost 6 bases, with 16 bases between them. The CDR3 sequence: CASSRTAGTYEKLFF. CDR3 coding DNA: TGTGCCAGCAGCCGAACCGCCGGGACGTATGAAAAACTGTTTTTT.

The CDR3 spells CATSEAATYEQYF. The CDR3 nucleotides are TGTGCCACCAGCGAGGCGGCCACCTACGAGCAGTACTTC. The rearrangement joins TRBV15 to TRBJ2-7; D uncertain. The CDR3 length is 13 residues. The ends were cut back, 5 bases at V and 2 bases at J, with 10 bases in the middle. Germline CDR1 LNHNV, CDR2 YYDKDF (reference sequence).

This clone turned up a few times. The chain recombines TRBV5-1 with TRBJ1-1; possible D gene TRBD1, 5 bases. Germline CDR1 and CDR2: SGHRS and YFSETQ. The CDR3 is 16 residues long. V dropped 0 bases and J dropped 5 bases, with 17 bases sitting between them. Here the CDR3 reads CASSLGAQGPRTEAFF. The CDR3 region has the DNA TGCGCCAGCAGCTTGGGGGCCCAGGGTCCACGGACTGAAGCTTTCTTT. The whole variable domain, filled in from reference TRBV5-1 and TRBJ1-1, reads KAGVTQTPRYLIKTRGQQVTLSCSPISGHRSVSWYQQTPGQGLQFLFEYFSETQRNKGNFPGRFSGRQFSNSRSEMNVSTLELGDSALYLCASSLGAQGPRTEAFFGQGTRLTVV.

V and J are TRBV7-9 and TRBJ1-1; TRBD1 matches 7 bases. CDR1 is SEHNR, CDR2 FQNEAQ, per germline (reference sequence). This CDR3 has 13 residues. V lost 8 bases and J lost 6; bases outside the gene matches: 9. The CDR3 coding sequence is TGTGCCAGCTGTGGACAGGCCTGCTCTGAAGCTTTCTTT. Its translation: CASCGQACSEAFF.

The gene calls are TRBV10-1 and TRBJ2-2; 7 bases align to TRBD2. This CDR3 has 13 amino acids. The junction had 7 bases not matched to a gene; V was cut back by 4 bases and J by 11 bases. In germline, CDR1 is WNHNN, CDR2 SYGVQD (reference sequence). The chain's CDR3 is CASSGREGEELFF. The CDR3 nucleotides are TGCGCCAGCAGTGGCAGGGAGGGAGAAGAGCTGTTTTTT.

In its sample, this clone was seen a few times. This chain joins TRBV9 and TRBJ2-1; 8 positions agree with TRBD2. Trimming cost V 4 bases and J 2 bases; bases outside gene matches: 11. The CDR3 covers 17 residues. The germline CDR1 and CDR2 sequences are SGDLS and YYNGEE. The CDR3 coding sequence is TGTGCCAGCAGCTATTCACTGGCGGGAGGCCCCTACAATGAGCAGTTCTTC. Its protein product is CASSYSLAGGPYNEQFF.

The J gene is TRBJ1-5, the V gene TRBV15; D uncertain. The V end was cut by 0 bases, the J end by 2 bases, with 11 bases between. The CDR3 sequence is 16 residues long. Germline values: CDR1 LNHNV, CDR2 YYDKDF (reference sequence). DNA for the CDR3: TGTGCCACCAGCAGAGAACGTTCTGGGGGCAATCAGCCCCAGCATTTT. This gives the protein CATSRERSGGNQPQHF.

This chain links TRBV19 with TRBJ1-2, with D possibly matching TRBD1 (5 bases). Per germline, CDR1 LNHDA and CDR2 SQIVND (reference sequence). The CDR3 extends over 11 amino acids. Between the trimmed V and J ends, which lost 5 bases and 6 bases, there was a span of 7 bases. The CDR3 reads CASSPGDGYTF. The CDR3, as DNA: TGTGCCAGTAGTCCGGGGGATGGCTACACCTTC.

For this clone: The sample has other DNA sequences that encode this CDR3 too. V is TRBV18 and J is TRBJ2-3; D is unclear. Germline CDR1 is KGHSH and CDR2 is LQKENI. This CDR3 is 13 amino acids long. Deletions cut 0 bases from V and 4 bases from J, with 5 bases between. The CDR3 region has the DNA TGTGCCAGCTCACCACCGGAGTCAGATACGCAGTATTTT. It specifies CASSPPESDTQYF.

There are a few counts of this clone. The chain couples TRBV15 to TRBJ1-3; D uncertain. The CDR3 sequence is 16 residues long. V was cut by 0 bases and J by 2 bases, with 11 bases left in between. Germline CDR1 LNHNV, CDR2 YYDKDF (reference sequence). The chain's CDR3 is CATSREVLLTGNTIYF. As DNA, the CDR3 is TGTGCCACCAGCAGAGAGGTCCTACTCACTGGAAACACCATATATTTT.

The chain is built from TRBV2 and TRBJ2-7, with D hard to call. Deletions cut 4 bases from V and 6 bases from J, with 7 bases between. This CDR3 comprises 11 residues. The germline CDR1 and CDR2 sequences are SNHLY and FYNNEI. The CDR3 region has the DNA TGTGCCAGCAGTGTAAAAAGCGAGCAGTACTTC. Its translation is CASSVKSEQYF.